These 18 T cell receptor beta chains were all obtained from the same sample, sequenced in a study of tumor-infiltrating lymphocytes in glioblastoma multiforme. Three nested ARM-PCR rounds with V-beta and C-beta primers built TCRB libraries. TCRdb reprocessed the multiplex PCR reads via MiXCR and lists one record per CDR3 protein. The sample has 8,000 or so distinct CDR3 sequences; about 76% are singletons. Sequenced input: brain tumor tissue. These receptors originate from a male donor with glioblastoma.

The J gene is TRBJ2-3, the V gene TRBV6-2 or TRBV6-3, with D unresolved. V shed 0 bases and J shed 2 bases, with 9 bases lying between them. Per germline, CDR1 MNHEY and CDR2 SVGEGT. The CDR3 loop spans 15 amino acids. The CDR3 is CASSYSSLPTDTQYF. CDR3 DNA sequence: TGTGCCAGCAGTTACTCAAGCCTCCCCACAGATACGCAGTATTTT.

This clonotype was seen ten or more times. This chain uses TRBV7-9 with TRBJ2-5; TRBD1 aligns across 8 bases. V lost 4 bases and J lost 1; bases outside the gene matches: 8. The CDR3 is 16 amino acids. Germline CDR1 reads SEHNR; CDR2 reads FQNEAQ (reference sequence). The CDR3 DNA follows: TGTGCCAGCAGCTCCTCGAGACAGGGGCTCCAAGAGACCCAGTACTTC. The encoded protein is CASSSSRQGLQETQYF.

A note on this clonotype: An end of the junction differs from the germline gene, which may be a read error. CDR3 bases: TGTGCCATCTGGGGTGGAGGCGCTAATCATCCCCAGCATTTT. Its protein is CAIWGGGANHPQHF. V is TRBV10-3 and J is TRBJ1-5; D is ambiguous. Germline lookup yields CDR1 ENHRY and CDR2 SYGVKD. This CDR3 region has 14 residues.

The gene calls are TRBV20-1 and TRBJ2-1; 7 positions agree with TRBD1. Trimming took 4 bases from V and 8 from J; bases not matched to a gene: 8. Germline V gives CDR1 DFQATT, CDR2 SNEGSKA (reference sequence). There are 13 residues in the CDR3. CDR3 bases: TGCAGTGCTAAAGGACAGGCTGACTATGAGCAGTTCTTC. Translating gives CSAKGQADYEQFF.

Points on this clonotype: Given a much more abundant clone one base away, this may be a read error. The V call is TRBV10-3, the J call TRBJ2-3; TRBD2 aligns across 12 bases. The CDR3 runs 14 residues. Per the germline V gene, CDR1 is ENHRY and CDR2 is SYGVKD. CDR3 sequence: CTIRPGLAGDTQYF. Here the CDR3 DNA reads TGTACCATCAGGCCGGGACTAGCGGGAGATACGCAGTATTTT.

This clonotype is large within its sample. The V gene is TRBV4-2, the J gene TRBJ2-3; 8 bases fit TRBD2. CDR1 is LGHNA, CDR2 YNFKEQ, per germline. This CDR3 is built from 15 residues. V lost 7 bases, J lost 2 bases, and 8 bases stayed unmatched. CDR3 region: CASTLLADFTDTQYF. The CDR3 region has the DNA TGTGCCAGCACCCTACTAGCGGATTTCACAGATACGCAGTATTTT.

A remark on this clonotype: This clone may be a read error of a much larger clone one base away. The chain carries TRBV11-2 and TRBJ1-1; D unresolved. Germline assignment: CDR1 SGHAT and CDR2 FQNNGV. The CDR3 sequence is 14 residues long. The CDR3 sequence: CASSLGQLDTVAFF. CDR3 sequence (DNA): TGTGCCAGCAGCTTAGGTCAGTTAGACACTGTAGCTTTCTTT. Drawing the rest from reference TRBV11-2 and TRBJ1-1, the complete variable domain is EAGVAQSPRYKIIEKRQSVAFWCNPISGHATLYWYQQILGQGPKLLIQFQNNGVVDDSQLPKDRFSAERLKGVDSTLKIQPAKLEDSAVYLCASSLGQLDTVAFFGQGTRLTVV.

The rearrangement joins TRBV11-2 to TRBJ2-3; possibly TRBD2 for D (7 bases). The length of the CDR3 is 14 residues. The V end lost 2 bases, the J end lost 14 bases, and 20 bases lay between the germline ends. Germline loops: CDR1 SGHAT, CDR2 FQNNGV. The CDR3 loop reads CASSLQGRADTRYF. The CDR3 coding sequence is TGTGCCAGCAGCTTACAGGGGAGGGCAGATACACGGTATTTT.

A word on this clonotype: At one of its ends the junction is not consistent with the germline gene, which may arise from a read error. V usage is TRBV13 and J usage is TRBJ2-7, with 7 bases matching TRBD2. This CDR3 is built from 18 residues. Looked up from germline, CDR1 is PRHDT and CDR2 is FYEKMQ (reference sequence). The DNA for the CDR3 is TGCGCCAGCAGCTTAGGGCCTAGCGGATCTAGGGCCACCTACGAGCTGTACTTC. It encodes CASSLGPSGSRATYELYF.

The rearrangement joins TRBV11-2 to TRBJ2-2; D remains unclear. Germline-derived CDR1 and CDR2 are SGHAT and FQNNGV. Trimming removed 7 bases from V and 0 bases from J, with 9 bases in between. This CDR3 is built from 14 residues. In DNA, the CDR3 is TGTGCCAGCAAGTACGGCGCGAACACCGGGGAGCTGTTTTTT. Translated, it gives CASKYGANTGELFF. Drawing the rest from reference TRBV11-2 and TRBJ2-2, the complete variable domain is EAGVAQSPRYKIIEKRQSVAFWCNPISGHATLYWYQQILGQGPKLLIQFQNNGVVDDSQLPKDRFSAERLKGVDSTLKIQPAKLEDSAVYLCASKYGANTGELFFGEGSRLTVL.

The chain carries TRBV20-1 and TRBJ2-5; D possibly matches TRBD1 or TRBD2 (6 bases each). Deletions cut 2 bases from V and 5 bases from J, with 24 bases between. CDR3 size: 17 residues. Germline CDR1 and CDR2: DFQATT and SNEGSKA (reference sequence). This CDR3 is CSARSFVLGGFGETQYF. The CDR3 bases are TGCAGTGCTAGATCCTTCGTGTTGGGGGGCTTCGGGGAGACCCAGTACTTC.

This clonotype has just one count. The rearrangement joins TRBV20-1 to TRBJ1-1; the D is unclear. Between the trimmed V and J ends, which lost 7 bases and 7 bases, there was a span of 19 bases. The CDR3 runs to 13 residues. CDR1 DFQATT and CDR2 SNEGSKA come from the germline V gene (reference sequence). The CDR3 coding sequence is TGCAGTGTTACCCGGTCGTGGGGAATTGAAGCTTTCTTT. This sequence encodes CSVTRSWGIEAFF.

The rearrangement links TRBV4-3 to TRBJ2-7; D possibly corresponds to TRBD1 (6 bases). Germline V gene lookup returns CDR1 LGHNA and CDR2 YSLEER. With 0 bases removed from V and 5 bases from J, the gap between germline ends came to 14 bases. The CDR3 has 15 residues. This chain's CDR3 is CASSQDYRERNEQYF. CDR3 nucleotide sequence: TGCGCCAGCAGCCAAGACTACAGGGAGCGGAACGAGCAGTACTTC.

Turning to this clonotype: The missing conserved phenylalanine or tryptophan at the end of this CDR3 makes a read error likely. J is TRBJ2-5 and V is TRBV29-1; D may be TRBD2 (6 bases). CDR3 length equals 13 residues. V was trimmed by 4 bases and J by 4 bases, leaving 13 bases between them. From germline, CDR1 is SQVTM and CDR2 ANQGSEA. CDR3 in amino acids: CSVARLVIETQYY. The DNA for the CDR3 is TGCAGCGTTGCCCGACTAGTGATAGAGACCCAGTACTAC.

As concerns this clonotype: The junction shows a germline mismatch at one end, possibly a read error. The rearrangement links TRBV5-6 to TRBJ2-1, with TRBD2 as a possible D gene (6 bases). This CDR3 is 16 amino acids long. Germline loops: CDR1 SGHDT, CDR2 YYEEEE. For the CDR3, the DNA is TGTACCAGCAGCTTGTGGGGGGACGGCTCCTACAATGAGCAGTTCTTC. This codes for CTSSLWGDGSYNEQFF.

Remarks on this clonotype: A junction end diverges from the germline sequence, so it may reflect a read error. The CDR3 sequence: CASSLGQSSYNEQVF. In nucleotides, the CDR3 is TGTGCCAGCAGCTTGGGACAGAGCTCCTACAATGAGCAGGTCTTC. This chain connects TRBV5-6 to TRBJ2-1; a weak D match, TRBD1 (5 bases). Germline lookup yields CDR1 SGHDT and CDR2 YYEEEE. The CDR3 loop spans 15 amino acids.

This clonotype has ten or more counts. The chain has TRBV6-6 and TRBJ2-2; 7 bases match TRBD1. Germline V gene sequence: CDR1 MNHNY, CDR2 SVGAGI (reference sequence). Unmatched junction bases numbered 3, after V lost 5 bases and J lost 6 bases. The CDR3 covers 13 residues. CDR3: CASSDRDPGELFF. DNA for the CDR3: TGTGCCAGCAGTGACAGGGATCCCGGGGAGCTGTTTTTT.

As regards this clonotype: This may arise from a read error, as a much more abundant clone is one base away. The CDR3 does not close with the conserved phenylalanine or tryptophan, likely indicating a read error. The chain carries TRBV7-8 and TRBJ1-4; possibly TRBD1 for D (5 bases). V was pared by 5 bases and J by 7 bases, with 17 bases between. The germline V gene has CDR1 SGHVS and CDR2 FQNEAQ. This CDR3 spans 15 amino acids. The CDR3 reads CASSPLLGGTEKLFL. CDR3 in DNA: TGTGCCAGCAGCCCGCTCCTAGGAGGGACTGAAAAACTGTTTCTT.